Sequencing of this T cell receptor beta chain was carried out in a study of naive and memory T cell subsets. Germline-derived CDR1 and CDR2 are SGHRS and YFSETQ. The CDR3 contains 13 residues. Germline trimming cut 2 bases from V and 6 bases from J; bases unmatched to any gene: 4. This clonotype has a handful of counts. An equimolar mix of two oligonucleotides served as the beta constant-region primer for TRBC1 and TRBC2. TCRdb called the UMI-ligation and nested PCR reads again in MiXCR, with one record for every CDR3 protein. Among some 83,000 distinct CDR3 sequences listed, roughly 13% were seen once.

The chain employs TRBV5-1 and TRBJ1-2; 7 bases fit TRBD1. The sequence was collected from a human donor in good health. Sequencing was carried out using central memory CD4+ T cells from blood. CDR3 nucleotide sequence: TGCGCCAGCAGCTTTATTGGACAGGATGGCTACACCTTC. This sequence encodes CASSFIGQDGYTF.